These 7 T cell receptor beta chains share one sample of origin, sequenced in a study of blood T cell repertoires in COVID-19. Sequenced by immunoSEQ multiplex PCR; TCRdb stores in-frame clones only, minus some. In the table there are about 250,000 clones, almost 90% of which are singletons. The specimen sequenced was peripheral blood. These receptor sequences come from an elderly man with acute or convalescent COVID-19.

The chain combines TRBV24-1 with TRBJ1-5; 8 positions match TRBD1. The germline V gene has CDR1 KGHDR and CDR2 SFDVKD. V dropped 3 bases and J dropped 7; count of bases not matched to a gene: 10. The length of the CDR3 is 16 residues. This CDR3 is CATSDALRGPGQPQHF. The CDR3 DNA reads TGTGCCACCAGTGATGCCCTCAGGGGGCCAGGGCAGCCCCAGCATTTT.

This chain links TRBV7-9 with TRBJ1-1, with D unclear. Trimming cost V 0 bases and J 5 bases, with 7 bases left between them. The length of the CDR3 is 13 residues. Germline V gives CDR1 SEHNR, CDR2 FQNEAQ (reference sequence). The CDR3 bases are TGTGCCAGCAGCTTAGCCACAGAAACTGAAGCTTTCTTT. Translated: CASSLATETEAFF.

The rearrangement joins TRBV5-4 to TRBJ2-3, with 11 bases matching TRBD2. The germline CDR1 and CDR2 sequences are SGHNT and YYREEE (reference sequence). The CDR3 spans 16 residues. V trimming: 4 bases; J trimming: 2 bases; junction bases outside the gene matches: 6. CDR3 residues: CASSPMTSGVTDTQYF. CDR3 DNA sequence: TGTGCCAGCAGCCCGATGACTAGCGGGGTCACAGATACGCAGTATTTT.

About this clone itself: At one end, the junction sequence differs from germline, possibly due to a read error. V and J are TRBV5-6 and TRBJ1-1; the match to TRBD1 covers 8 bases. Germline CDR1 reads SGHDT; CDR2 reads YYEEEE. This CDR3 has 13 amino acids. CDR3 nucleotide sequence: TGTGCCAGCGGCCGGGACAGGAACATTGAAGCTTTCTTT. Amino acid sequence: CASGRDRNIEAFF. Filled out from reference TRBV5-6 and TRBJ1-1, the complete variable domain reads DAGVTQSPTHLIKTRGQQVTLRCSPKSGHDTVSWYQQALGQGPQFIFQYYEEEERQRGNFPDRFSGHQFPNYSSELNVNALLLGDSALYLCASGRDRNIEAFFGQGTRLTVV.

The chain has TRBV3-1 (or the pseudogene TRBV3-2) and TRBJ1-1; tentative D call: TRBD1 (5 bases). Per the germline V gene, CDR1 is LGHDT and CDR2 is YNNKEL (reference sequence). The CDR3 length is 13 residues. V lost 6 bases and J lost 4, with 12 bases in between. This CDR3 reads CASSLRQGTEAFF. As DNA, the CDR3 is TGTGCCAGCAGTTTACGCCAGGGCACTGAAGCTTTCTTT.

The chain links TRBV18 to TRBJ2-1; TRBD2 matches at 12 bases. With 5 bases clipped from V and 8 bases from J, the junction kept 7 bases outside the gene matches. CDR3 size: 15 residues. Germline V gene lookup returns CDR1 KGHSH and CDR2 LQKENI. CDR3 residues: CASSSLAGGSDEQFF. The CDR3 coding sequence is TGTGCCAGCTCATCCCTAGCGGGGGGGTCGGATGAGCAGTTCTTC.

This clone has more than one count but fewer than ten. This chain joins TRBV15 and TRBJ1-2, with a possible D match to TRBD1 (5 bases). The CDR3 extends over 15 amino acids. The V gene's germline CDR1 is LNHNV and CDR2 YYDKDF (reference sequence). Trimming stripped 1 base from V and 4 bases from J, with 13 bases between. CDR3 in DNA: TGTGCCACCAGCAGAGTGACAGCCGCAAGCTATGGCTACACCTTC. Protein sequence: CATSRVTAASYGYTF.